Listed below are T cell receptor beta chains from one sample, sequenced in a study of blood T cell repertoires in COVID-19. Profiling relied on immunoSEQ multiplex PCR, and the TCRdb table lists in-frame clones only, not all of them. Among under 200,000 clones listed, roughly 86% were seen once. Sequencing used peripheral blood. Every receptor here comes from a man aged 65-85 years with acute or convalescent COVID-19. Both conserved end residues are part of each CDR3. A D gene is named only where the DNA matches it firmly. Expanded clones are given a class, and other clones once, few, many or no size at all.

>TRBJ1-4|15|NA|NA|TRBV5-1
TGCGCCAGCAGCTTGGGTGCCCTACCGAATGAAAAACTGTTTTTT
CASSLGALPNEKLFF
>TRBJ2-3|12|NA|NA|TRBV30
TGTGCCTGGAGCGTCTCCACAGATACGCAGTATTTT
CAWSVSTDTQYF
>TRBJ2-1|17|NA|TRBD2|TRBV9
TGTGCCAGCAGCGCCGGGACTAGCGGGGCCTCCTACAATGAGCAGTTCTTC
CASSAGTSGASYNEQFF
>TRBJ2-2|14|few|NA|TRBV27
TGTGCCAGCAGTTTGGCGGGACTCCGAGGGGAGCTGTTTTTT
CASSLAGLRGELFF
>TRBJ2-2|15|NA|TRBD1|TRBV4-1
TGCGCCAGCACCCTGACAGGGTGGGCGACCGGGGAGCTGTTTTTT
CASTLTGWATGELFF
>TRBJ2-3|16|NA|NA|TRBV5-8
TGTGCCAGCAGCTTGGCCAGGGCTTCTAGCACAGATACGCAGTATTTT
CASSLARASSTDTQYF
>TRBJ2-2|18|NA|TRBD2|TRBV19
TGTGCCAGTAGTATCGGGCTAGCGGGAGGGAAGGGGACCGGGGAGCTGTTTTTT
CASSIGLAGGKGTGELFF
>TRBJ2-1|15|NA|NA|TRBV5-1
TGCGCCAGCAGCAGGGACATCCTCTTTGACGATGAGCAGTTCTTC
CASSRDILFDDEQFF
>TRBJ1-4|14|NA|NA|TRBV28
TGTGCCAGCAGGCCTCAGGGGAGGGATGAAAAACTGTTTTTT
CASRPQGRDEKLFF
>TRBJ2-7|13|NA|TRBD2|TRBV5-1
TGCGCCAGCCGCATAGCGGGAGTCAGCGAGCAGTACTTC
CASRIAGVSEQYF
>TRBJ2-3|15|once|TRBD2|TRBV4-3
TGCGCCAGCAGCCCGTGGGGAGGGGGCACAGATACGCAGTATTTT
CASSPWGGGTDTQYF
>TRBJ2-5|15|NA|NA|TRBV5-1
TGCGCCAGCAGCTTGACCAGACAGACCGGGGAGACCCAGTACTTC
CASSLTRQTGETQYF
>TRBJ1-2|15|NA|NA|TRBV5-6
TGTGCCAGCAGCTTCCAGGGACTCAACGGCTATGGCTACACCTTC
CASSFQGLNGYGYTF
>TRBJ1-5|14|NA|NA|TRBV7-8
TGTGCCAGCAGCCCTTCGAACTGGAATCAGCCCCAGCATTTT
CASSPSNWNQPQHF
>TRBJ2-6|17|NA|TRBD1|TRBV5-1
TGCGCCAGCACCCCCAGGGGGCCTCCCTCTGGGGCCAACGTCCTGACTTTC
CASTPRGPPSGANVLTF
>TRBJ2-5|15|NA|TRBD1|TRBV5-1
TGCGCCAGCAGCCGCGGACAGGCAGAGCAAGAGACCCAGTACTTC
CASSRGQAEQETQYF
>TRBJ1-3|17|NA|NA|TRBV21-1
TGTGCCAGCAGCAAACCGGGACAGCTTCCCTCTGGAAACACCATATATTTT
CASSKPGQLPSGNTIYF
>TRBJ1-5|16|NA|TRBD1|TRBV7-8
TGTGCCAGCAGGCTGGACCGGGACAGGAGAAATCAGCCCCAGCATTTT
CASRLDRDRRNQPQHF
>TRBJ1-2|17|NA|NA|TRBV18
TGTGCCAGCTCAGACCCTATGCGAGGTCTTCTGTCCTATGGCTACACCTTC
CASSDPMRGLLSYGYTF
>TRBJ2-6|14|NA|NA|TRBV7-8
TGTGCCAGCAGCTTGTACTCTGGGGCCAACGTCCTGACTTTC
CASSLYSGANVLTF
>TRBJ2-7|13|NA|NA|TRBV3-1/TRBV3-2
TGTGCCAGCAGCCAAGATTCGGGTATCGAGCAGTACTTC
CASSQDSGIEQYF
>TRBJ2-1|14|NA|NA|TRBV9
TGTGCCAGCAGCGTAGGAGACAAGTACAATGAGCAGTTCTTC
CASSVGDKYNEQFF
>TRBJ2-6|15|NA|NA|TRBV3-1/TRBV3-2
TGTGCCAGCAGCCATCTTCGGGCTGGGGCCAACGTCCTGACTTTC
CASSHLRAGANVLTF
>TRBJ2-2|17|NA|TRBD2|TRBV28
TGTGCCAGCACCCGCTCAAGGGGAGGGTCCAACACCGGGGAGCTGTTTTTT
CASTRSRGGSNTGELFF
>TRBJ1-2|14|NA|TRBD1|TRBV4-3
TGCTCCAGCAGCCAGACAGGGCCCGCGAGTGGCTACACCTTC
CSSSQTGPASGYTF
>TRBJ2-4|15|NA|NA|TRBV6-1
TGTGCCAGCAGTGAAGAATGGTCGGTTAAAAACATTCAGTACTTC
CASSEEWSVKNIQYF
>TRBJ1-6|16|NA|NA|TRBV6-2/TRBV6-3
TGTGCCAGCAGTTACCCCCGACAGAGACCTAATTCACCCCTCCACTTT
CASSYPRQRPNSPLHF
>TRBJ1-2|15|NA|NA|TRBV6-5
TGTGCCAGCAGAATCGTCTTACAGACCTTCTATGGCTACACCTTC
CASRIVLQTFYGYTF
>TRBJ2-1|15|NA|TRBD2|TRBV5-6
TGTGCCAGCCTCTCGCGCCTAGCGGGGGAAGATGAGCAGTTCTTC
CASLSRLAGEDEQFF
>TRBJ1-6|15|NA|TRBD1|TRBV5-4
TGTGCCAGCAGCGAGTCAGGGACAGGGGATTCACCCCTCCACTTT
CASSESGTGDSPLHF
>TRBJ1-3|14|few|NA|TRBV11-2
TGTGCCAGCAGCCTGAAGGGGTCTGGAAACACCATATATTTT
CASSLKGSGNTIYF
>TRBJ1-6|14|NA|NA|TRBV19
TGTGCCAGTTCCCCTCAGGGGCCTAATTCACCCCTCCACTTT
CASSPQGPNSPLHF